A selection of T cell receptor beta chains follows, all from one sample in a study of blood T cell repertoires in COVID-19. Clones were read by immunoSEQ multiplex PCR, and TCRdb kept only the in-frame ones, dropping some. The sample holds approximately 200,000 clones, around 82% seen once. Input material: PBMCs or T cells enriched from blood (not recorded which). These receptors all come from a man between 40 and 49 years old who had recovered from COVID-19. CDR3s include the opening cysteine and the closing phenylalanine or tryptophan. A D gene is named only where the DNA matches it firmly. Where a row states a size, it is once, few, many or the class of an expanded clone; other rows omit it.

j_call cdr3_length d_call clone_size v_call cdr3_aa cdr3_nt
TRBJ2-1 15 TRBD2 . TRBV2 CASSYLAGGANEQFF TGTGCCAGCAGCTACCTAGCGGGAGGGGCGAATGAGCAGTTCTTC
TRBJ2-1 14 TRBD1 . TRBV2 CASIGDSSYNEQFF TGTGCCAGCATCGGGGACAGCTCCTACAATGAGCAGTTCTTC
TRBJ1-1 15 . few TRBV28 CASSSGANMNTEAFF TGTGCCAGCAGTTCAGGGGCCAACATGAACACTGAAGCTTTCTTT
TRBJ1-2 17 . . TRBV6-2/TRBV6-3 CASSYLYSGLGENGYTF TGTGCCAGCAGTTACTTATATTCGGGCCTGGGAGAGAATGGCTACACCTTC
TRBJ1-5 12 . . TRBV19 CASSILSQPQHF TGTGCCAGTAGTATTCTTAGTCAGCCCCAGCATTTT
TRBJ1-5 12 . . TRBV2 CASGRGNQPQHF TGTGCCAGCGGACGGGGGAATCAGCCCCAGCATTTT
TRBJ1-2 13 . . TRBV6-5 CASSYSAGIGYTF TGTGCCAGCAGTTACTCCGCAGGAATAGGCTACACCTTC
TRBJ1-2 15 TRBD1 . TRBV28 CASSMAPGTVYGYTF TGTGCCAGCAGTATGGCCCCAGGGACAGTTTATGGCTACACCTTC
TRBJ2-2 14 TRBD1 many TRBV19 CASSIEGANGELFF TGTGCCAGTAGTATCGAGGGGGCTAACGGGGAGCTGTTTTTT
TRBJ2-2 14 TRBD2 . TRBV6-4 CASRGLAGSGELFF TGTGCCAGCAGAGGACTAGCGGGATCCGGGGAGCTGTTTTTT
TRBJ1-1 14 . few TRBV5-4 CASSLQVPNTEAFF TGTGCCAGCAGCTTACAGGTGCCGAACACTGAAGCTTTCTTT
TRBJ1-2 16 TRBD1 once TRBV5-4 CASSLGMGQGVYGYTF TGTGCCAGCAGCTTGGGGATGGGACAGGGGGTTTATGGCTACACCTTC
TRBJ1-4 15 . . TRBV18 CASSPVNVRGEKLFF TGTGCCAGCTCACCCGTCAACGTGCGGGGTGAAAAACTGTTTTTT
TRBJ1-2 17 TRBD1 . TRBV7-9 CASSLRNTGGSNYGYTF TGTGCCAGCAGCTTACGGAACACAGGGGGCAGTAACTATGGCTACACCTTC
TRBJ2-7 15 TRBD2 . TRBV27 CASRTGTSGIYEQYF TGTGCCAGCAGGACAGGGACTAGCGGGATCTACGAGCAGTACTTC
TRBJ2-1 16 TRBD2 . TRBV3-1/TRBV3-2 CASSPPIREGLFEQFF TGTGCCAGCAGCCCCCCCATCCGGGAGGGCCTTTTTGAGCAGTTCTTC
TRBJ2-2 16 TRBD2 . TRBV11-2 CASSPGVWTSAGELFF TGTGCCAGCAGCCCGGGTGTGTGGACTAGCGCCGGGGAGCTGTTTTTT
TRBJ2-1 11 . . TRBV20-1 CSARARGEQFF TGCAGTGCTAGAGCAAGGGGTGAGCAGTTCTTC
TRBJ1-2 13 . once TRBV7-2 CASSLGYVVGYTF TGTGCCAGCAGCTTAGGTTACGTAGTGGGCTACACCTTC
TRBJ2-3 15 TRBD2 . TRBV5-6 CASSVTSGSLDTQYF TGTGCCAGCAGCGTGACTAGCGGGAGTTTGGATACGCAGTATTTT
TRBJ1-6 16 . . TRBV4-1 CASSQDPPGWESPLHF TGCGCCAGCAGCCAAGATCCGCCGGGATGGGAATCACCCCTCCACTTT
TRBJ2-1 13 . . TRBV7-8 CASSLERDNEQFF TGTGCCAGCAGCTTAGAGCGGGACAATGAGCAGTTCTTC
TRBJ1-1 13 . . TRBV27 CASSYSGRAEAFF TGTGCCAGCAGTTACAGCGGTCGCGCCGAAGCTTTCTTT
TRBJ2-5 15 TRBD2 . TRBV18 CASSPQGLLQETQYF TGTGCCAGCTCACCACAGGGACTACTGCAAGAGACCCAGTACTTC
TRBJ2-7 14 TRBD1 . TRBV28 CASSPGDRNGEQYF TGTGCCAGCAGCCCCGGGGACAGGAATGGTGAGCAGTACTTC
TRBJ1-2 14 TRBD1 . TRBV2 CASRTDRGKNGYTF TGTGCCAGCAGAACGGACAGGGGAAAGAATGGCTACACCTTC
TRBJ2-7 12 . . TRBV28 CASSLNRYEQYF TGTGCCAGCAGCCTCAATCGGTACGAGCAGTACTTC
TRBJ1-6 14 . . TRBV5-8 CASSLGQPNSPLHF TGTGCCAGCAGCTTGGGACAGCCCAATTCACCCCTCCACTTT
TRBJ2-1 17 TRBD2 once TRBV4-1 CASSQGLARGRDNEQFF TGCGCCAGCAGCCAGGGACTAGCGCGGGGTAGGGACAATGAGCAGTTCTTC
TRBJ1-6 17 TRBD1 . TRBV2 CASSETQGPVYNSPLHF TGTGCCAGCAGTGAAACACAGGGGCCGGTGTACAATTCACCCCTCCACTTT
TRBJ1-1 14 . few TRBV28 CASSLSGAGAEAFF TGTGCCAGCAGTTTATCAGGGGCGGGTGCTGAAGCTTTCTTT
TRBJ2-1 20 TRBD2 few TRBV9 CASSVALVGDTSGRADEQFF TGTGCCAGCAGCGTAGCTCTCGTGGGAGATACTAGCGGGAGGGCCGATGAGCAGTTCTTC
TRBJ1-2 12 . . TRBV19 CASSINHYGYTF TGTGCCAGTAGTATCAATCACTATGGCTACACCTTC
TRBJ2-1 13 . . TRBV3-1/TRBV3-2 CASSPRRDSEQFF TGTGCCAGCAGCCCCAGGCGGGACAGTGAGCAGTTCTTC
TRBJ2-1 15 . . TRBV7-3 CASSTSRSSYNEQFF TGTGCCAGCAGCACCAGCCGGAGCTCCTACAATGAGCAGTTCTTC
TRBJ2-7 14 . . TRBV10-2 CASSDPQNTYEQYF TGCGCCAGCAGTGACCCACAGAATACCTACGAGCAGTACTTC
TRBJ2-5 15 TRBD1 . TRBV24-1 CATSPGTGGTETQYF TGTGCCACGAGCCCCGGGACAGGGGGCACAGAGACCCAGTACTTC
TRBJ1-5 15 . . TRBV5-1 CASSLAGDSNQPQHF TGCGCCAGCAGCTTGGCCGGGGATAGCAATCAGCCCCAGCATTTT
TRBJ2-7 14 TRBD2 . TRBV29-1 CSVNKAGEGNEQYF TGCAGCGTTAACAAAGCGGGAGAGGGAAACGAGCAGTACTTC
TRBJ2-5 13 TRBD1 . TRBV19 CASSRQGRETQYF TGTGCCAGTAGTAGACAGGGAAGAGAGACCCAGTACTTC
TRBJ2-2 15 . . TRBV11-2 CASSQNSAGTGELFF TGTGCCAGCAGCCAAAACTCCGCAGGGACCGGGGAGCTGTTTTTT
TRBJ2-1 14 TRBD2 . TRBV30 CAWTLGGSLNEQFF TGTGCCTGGACCCTAGGCGGGAGCCTCAATGAGCAGTTCTTC
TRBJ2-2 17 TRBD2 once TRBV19 CASGLLGLAGGTGELFF TGTGCCAGCGGACTCCTGGGACTAGCGGGAGGCACCGGGGAGCTGTTTTTT
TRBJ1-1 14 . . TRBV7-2 CASSLVGLNTEAFF TGTGCCAGCAGCTTAGTCGGGTTGAACACTGAAGCTTTCTTT
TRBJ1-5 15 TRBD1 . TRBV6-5 CASSVWTGDNQPQHF TGTGCCAGCAGCGTTTGGACAGGGGATAATCAGCCCCAGCATTTT
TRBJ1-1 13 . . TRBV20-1 CSASQTPNTEAFF TGCAGTGCTAGTCAGACTCCGAACACTGAAGCTTTCTTT
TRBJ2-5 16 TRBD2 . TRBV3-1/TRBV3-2 CASSQRTSGRLETQYF TGTGCCAGCAGCCAGAGGACTAGCGGGAGATTGGAGACCCAGTACTTC
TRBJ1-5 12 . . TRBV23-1 CACQGRGQPQHF TGCGCCTGCCAGGGGCGCGGACAGCCCCAGCATTTT
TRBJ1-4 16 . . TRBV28 CASSLSRRATNEKLFF TGTGCCAGCAGTTTATCGCGGAGAGCAACTAATGAAAAACTGTTTTTT
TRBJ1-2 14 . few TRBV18 CASSPLEGFVGYTF TGTGCCAGCTCACCACTCGAGGGATTCGTTGGCTACACCTTC
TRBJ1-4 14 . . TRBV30 CAWSKTGFNEKLFF TGTGCCTGGAGTAAGACAGGCTTTAATGAAAAACTGTTTTTT